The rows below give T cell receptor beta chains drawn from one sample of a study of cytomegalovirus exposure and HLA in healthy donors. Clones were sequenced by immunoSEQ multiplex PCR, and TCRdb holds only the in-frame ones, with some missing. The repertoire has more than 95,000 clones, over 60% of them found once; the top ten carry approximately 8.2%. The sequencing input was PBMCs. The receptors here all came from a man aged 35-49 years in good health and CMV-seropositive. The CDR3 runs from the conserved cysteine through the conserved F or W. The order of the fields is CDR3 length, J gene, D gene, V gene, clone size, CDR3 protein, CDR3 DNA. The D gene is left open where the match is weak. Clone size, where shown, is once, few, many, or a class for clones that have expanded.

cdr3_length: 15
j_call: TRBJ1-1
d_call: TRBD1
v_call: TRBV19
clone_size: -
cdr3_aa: CASSSRDRGNTEAFF
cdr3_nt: TGTGCCAGTAGTAGCCGGGACAGGGGAAACACTGAAGCTTTCTTT

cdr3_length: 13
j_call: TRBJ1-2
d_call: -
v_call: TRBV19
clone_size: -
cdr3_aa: CASSINRDYGYTF
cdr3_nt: TGTGCCAGTAGTATAAACAGGGACTATGGCTACACCTTC

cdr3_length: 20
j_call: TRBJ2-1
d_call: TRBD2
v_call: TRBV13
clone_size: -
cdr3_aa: CASSLGLMGLAGGTYNEQFF
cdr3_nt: TGTGCCAGCAGCTTAGGCCTAATGGGACTAGCGGGGGGGACCTACAATGAGCAGTTCTTC

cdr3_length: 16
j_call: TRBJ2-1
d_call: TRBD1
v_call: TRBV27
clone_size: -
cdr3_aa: CASSLTRDRVGDEQFF
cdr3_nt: TGTGCCAGCAGTTTAACACGGGACAGGGTCGGGGATGAGCAGTTCTTC

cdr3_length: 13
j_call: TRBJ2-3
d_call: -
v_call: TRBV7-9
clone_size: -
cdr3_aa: CASSFSVVDTQYF
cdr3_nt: TGTGCCAGCAGCTTCTCGGTTGTAGATACGCAGTATTTT

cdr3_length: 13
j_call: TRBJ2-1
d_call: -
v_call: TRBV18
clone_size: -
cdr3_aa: CASSPKVSDEQFF
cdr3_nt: TGTGCCAGCTCACCGAAAGTTTCAGATGAGCAGTTCTTC

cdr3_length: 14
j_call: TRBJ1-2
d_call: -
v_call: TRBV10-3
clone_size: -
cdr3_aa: CAISESSGIVGYTF
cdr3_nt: TGTGCCATCAGTGAGTCGTCAGGGATTGTGGGCTACACCTTC

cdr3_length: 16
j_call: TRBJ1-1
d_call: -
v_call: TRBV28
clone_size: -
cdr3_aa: CASSSPTRGMNTEAFF
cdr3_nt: TGTGCCAGCAGTTCCCCAACTAGGGGGATGAACACTGAAGCTTTCTTT

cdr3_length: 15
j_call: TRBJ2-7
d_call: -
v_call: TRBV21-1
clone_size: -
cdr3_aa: CASSKWRGPSYEQYF
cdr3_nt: TGTGCCAGCAGCAAATGGAGGGGACCGTCCTACGAGCAGTACTTC

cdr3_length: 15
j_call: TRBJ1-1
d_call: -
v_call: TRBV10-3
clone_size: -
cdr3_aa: CAISETHRENTEAFF
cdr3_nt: TGTGCCATCAGTGAGACCCACAGGGAGAACACTGAAGCTTTCTTT

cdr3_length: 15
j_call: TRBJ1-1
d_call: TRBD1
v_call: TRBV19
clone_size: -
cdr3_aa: CASGPDRGGPGDAFF
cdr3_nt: TGTGCCAGTGGCCCGGACAGGGGTGGACCGGGGGATGCTTTCTTT

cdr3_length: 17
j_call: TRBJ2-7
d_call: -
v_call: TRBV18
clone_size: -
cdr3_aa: CASSPPSILTTSYEQYF
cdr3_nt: TGTGCCAGCTCACCACCCTCTATTCTGACTACATCCTACGAGCAGTACTTC

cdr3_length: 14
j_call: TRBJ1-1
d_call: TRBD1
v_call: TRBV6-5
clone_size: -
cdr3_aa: CASSSWTGSTEAFF
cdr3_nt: TGTGCCAGCAGCAGCTGGACAGGGAGCACTGAAGCTTTCTTT

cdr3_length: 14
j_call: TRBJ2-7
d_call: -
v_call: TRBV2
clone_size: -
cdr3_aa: CASSVLRQTYEQYF
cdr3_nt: TGTGCCAGCAGTGTCTTAAGACAGACCTACGAGCAGTACTTC

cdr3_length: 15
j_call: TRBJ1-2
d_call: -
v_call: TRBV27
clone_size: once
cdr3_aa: CASSLDSTTNYGYTF
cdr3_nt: TGTGCCAGCAGTCTAGACAGCACCACCAACTATGGCTACACCTTC

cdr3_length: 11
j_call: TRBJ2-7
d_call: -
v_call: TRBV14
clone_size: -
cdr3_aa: CASSQGWEQYF
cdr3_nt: TGTGCCAGCAGCCAGGGCTGGGAGCAGTACTTC

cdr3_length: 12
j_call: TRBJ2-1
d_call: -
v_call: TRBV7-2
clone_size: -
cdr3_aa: CASSLVVLEQFF
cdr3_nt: TGTGCCAGCAGCTTAGTCGTTCTTGAGCAGTTCTTC

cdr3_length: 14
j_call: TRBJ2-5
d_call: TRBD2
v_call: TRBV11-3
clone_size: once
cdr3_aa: CASSLTSGSVTQYF
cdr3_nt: TGTGCCAGCAGCTTGACTAGCGGGAGTGTGACCCAGTACTTC

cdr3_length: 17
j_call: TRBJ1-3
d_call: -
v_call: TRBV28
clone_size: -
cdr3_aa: CASSAQQGTSSGNTIYF
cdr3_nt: TGTGCCAGCAGTGCCCAACAGGGAACGAGCTCTGGAAACACCATATATTTT

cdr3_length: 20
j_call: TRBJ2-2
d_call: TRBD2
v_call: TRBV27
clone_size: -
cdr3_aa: CASSSLRGGLAGTPTGELFF
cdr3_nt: TGTGCCAGCAGTTCCCTTAGGGGGGGACTAGCGGGAACCCCTACCGGGGAGCTGTTTTTT

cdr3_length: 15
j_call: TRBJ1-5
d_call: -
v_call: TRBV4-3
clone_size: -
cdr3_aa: CASSQGPTGSQPQHF
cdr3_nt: TGCGCCAGCAGCCAAGGTCCCACGGGAAGTCAGCCCCAGCATTTT

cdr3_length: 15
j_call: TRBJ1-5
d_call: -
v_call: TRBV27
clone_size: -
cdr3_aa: CASSLSTESNQPQHF
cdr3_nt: TGTGCCAGCAGTTTATCAACAGAGAGCAATCAGCCCCAGCATTTT

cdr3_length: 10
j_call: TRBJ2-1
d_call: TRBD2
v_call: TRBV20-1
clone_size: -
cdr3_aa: CSVKREVGFF
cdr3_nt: TGCAGTGTAAAGCGGGAGGTGGGGTTCTTC

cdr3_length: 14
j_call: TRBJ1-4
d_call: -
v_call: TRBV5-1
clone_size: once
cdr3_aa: CASSLGGTNEKLFF
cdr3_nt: TGCGCCAGCAGCTTAGGAGGAACTAATGAAAAACTGTTTTTT

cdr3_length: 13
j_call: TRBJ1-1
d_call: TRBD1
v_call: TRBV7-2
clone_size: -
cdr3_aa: CASSLGGAIEAFF
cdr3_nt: TGTGCCAGCAGCCTAGGGGGCGCGATTGAAGCTTTCTTT

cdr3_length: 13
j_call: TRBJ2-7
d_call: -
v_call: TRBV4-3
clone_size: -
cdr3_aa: CASSPDTTYEQYF
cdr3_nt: TGCGCCAGCAGCCCGGACACGACCTACGAGCAGTACTTC

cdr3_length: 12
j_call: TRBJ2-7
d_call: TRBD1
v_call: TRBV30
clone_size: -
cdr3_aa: CASKTGGYEQYF
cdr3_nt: TGTGCCTCAAAAACAGGGGGCTACGAGCAGTACTTC

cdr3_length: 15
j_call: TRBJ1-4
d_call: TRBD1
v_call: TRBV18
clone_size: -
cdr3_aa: CASSQAQGRAEKLFF
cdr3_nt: TGTGCCAGCTCACAAGCACAGGGGCGAGCCGAAAAACTGTTTTTT

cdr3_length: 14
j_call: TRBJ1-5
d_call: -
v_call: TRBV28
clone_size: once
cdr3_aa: CASSVNQGNQPQHF
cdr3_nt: TGTGCCAGCAGTGTAAACCAGGGAAATCAGCCCCAGCATTTT

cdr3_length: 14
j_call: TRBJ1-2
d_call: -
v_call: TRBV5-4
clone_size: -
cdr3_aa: CASSLGLEYYGYTF
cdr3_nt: TGTGCCAGCAGCTTGGGGTTAGAGTACTATGGCTACACCTTC

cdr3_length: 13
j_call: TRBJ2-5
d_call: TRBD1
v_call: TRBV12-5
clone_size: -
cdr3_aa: CASGGTGGETQYF
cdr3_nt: TGTGCTAGTGGTGGGACAGGGGGGGAGACCCAGTACTTC

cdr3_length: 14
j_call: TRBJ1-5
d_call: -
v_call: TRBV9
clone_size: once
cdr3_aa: CASSVDPGKQPQHF
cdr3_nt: TGTGCCAGCAGCGTAGATCCGGGGAAACAGCCCCAGCATTTT

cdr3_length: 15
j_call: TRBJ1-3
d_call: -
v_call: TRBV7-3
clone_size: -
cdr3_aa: CASSLSGTGGNTIYF
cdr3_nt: TGTGCCAGCAGCTTATCCGGCACAGGAGGAAACACCATATATTTT

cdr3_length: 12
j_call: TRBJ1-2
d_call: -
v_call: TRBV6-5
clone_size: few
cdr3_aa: CASTSGIGGYTF
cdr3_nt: TGTGCCAGCACCTCGGGTATTGGGGGCTACACCTTC

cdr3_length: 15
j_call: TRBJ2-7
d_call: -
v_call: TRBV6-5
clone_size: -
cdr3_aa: CASSYSIAESYEQYF
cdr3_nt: TGTGCCAGCAGTTATTCTATAGCGGAATCCTACGAGCAGTACTTC

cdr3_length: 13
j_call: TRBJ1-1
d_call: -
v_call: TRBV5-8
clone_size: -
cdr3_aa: CASSLIRGTEAFF
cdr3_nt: TGTGCCAGCAGCTTGATCAGGGGCACTGAAGCTTTCTTT

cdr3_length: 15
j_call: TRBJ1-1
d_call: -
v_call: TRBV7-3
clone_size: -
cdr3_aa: CASSKSGAGNTEAFF
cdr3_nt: TGTGCCAGCAGCAAGTCAGGGGCGGGGAACACTGAAGCTTTCTTT

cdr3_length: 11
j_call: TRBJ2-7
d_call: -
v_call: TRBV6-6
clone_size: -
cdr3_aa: CASSPNYEQYF
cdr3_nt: TGTGCCAGCAGTCCCAACTACGAGCAGTACTTC

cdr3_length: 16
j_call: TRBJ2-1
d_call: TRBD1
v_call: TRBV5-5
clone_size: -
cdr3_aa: CASSLRGLNSYNEQFF
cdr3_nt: TGTGCCAGCAGCTTAAGGGGGCTAAACTCCTACAATGAGCAGTTCTTC

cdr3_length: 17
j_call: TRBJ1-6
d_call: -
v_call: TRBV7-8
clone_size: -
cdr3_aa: CASSPLGVISYNSPLHF
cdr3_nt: TGTGCCAGCAGCCCGCTAGGGGTTATCTCCTATAATTCACCCCTCCACTTT

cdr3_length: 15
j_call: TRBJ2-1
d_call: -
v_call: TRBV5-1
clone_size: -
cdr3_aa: CASSLAGDSYNEQFF
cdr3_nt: TGCGCCAGCAGCTTGGCGGGAGACTCCTACAATGAGCAGTTCTTC

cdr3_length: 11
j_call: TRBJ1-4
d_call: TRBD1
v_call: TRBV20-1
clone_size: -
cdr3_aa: CSAWTGEKLFF
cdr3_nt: TGCAGTGCTTGGACAGGTGAAAAACTGTTTTTT

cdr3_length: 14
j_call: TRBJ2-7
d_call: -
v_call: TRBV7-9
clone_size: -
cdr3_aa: CASSTTASSYEQYF
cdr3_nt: TGTGCCAGCAGCACGACAGCGAGCTCCTACGAGCAGTACTTC

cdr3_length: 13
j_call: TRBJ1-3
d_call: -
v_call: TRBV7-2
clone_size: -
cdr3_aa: CASSLVVGNTIYF
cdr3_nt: TGTGCCAGCAGCTTAGTAGTGGGAAACACCATATATTTT

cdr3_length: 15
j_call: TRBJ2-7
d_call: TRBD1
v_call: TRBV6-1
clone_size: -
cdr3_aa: CASRAGTGFFGEQYF
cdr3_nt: TGTGCCAGCAGGGCCGGGACAGGGTTCTTTGGCGAGCAGTACTTC

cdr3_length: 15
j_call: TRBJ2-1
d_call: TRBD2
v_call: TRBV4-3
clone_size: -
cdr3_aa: CASSQDSVAGKEQFF
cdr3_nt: TGCGCCAGCAGCCAAGACTCGGTAGCGGGGAAGGAGCAGTTCTTC

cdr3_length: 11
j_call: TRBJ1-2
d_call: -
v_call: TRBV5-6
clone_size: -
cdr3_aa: CASSLGGGYTF
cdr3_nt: TGTGCCAGCAGCTTGGGAGGCGGCTACACCTTC

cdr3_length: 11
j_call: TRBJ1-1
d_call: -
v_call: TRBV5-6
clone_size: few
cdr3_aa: CASSWGAEAFF
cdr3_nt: TGTGCCAGCAGCTGGGGGGCTGAAGCTTTCTTT

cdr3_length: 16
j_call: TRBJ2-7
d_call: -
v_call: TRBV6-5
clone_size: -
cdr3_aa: CASSYHRQESSYEQYF
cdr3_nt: TGTGCCAGCAGTTACCATCGACAGGAGAGCTCCTACGAGCAGTACTTC

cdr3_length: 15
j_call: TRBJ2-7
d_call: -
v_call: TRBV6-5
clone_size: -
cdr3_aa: CASSYTGTQGYEQYF
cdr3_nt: TGTGCCAGCAGTTACACGGGGACCCAGGGGTACGAGCAGTACTTC

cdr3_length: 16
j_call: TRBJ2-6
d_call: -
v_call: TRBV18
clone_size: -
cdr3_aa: CASSGRGAAGANVLTF
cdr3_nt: TGTGCCAGCTCCGGGCGGGGAGCCGCTGGGGCCAACGTCCTGACTTTC

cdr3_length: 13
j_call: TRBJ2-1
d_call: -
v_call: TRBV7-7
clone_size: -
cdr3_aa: CASSTALNNEQFF
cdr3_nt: TGTGCTAGCAGCACAGCCCTAAACAATGAGCAGTTCTTC

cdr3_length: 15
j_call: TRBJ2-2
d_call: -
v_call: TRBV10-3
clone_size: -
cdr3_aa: CAISSGGLNTGELFF
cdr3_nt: TGTGCCATCAGTTCGGGGGGCCTGAACACCGGGGAGCTGTTTTTT

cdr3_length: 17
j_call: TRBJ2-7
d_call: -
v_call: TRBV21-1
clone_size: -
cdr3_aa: CASPYPWFVGGFHEQYF
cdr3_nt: TGTGCCAGCCCATACCCCTGGTTCGTCGGAGGTTTCCACGAGCAGTACTTC

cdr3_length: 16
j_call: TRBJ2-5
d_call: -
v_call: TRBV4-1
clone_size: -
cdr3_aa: CASSQAGGLGKETQYF
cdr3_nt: TGCGCCAGCAGCCAAGCAGGGGGACTAGGGAAAGAGACCCAGTACTTC